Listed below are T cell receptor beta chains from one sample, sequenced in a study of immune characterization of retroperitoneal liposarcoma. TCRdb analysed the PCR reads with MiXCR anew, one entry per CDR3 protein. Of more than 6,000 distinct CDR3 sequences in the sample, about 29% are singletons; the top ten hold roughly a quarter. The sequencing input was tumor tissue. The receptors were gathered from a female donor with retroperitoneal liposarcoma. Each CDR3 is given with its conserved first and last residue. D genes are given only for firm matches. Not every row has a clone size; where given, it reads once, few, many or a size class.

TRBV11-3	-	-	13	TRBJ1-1	CASSLRMGTEAFF	TGTGCCAGCAGCCTCAGAATGGGCACTGAAGCTTTCTTT
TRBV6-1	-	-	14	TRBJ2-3	CASSTPQSTDTQYF	TGTGCCAGCAGTACCCCCCAGAGCACAGATACGCAGTATTTT
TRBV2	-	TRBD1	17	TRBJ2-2	CASSEGDRVGITGELFF	TGTGCCAGCAGTGAAGGGGACAGGGTAGGGATCACCGGGGAGCTGTTTTTT
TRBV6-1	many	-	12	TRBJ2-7	CASSELSYEQYF	TGTGCCAGCAGTGAATTAAGCTACGAGCAGTACTTC
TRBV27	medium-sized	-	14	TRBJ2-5	CASSPRDGEETQYF	TGTGCCAGCAGTCCCCGGGACGGGGAAGAGACCCAGTACTTC
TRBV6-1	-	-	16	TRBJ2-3	CASSYGGNPSTDTQYF	TGTGCCAGCAGTTATGGGGGTAACCCTAGCACAGATACGCAGTATTTT
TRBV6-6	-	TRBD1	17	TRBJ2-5	CASRPRGQGDLGETQYF	TGTGCCAGCAGACCCAGGGGACAGGGTGATTTGGGAGAGACCCAGTACTTC
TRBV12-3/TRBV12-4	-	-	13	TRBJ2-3	CASSFLGPDTQYF	TGTGCCAGCAGTTTTCTCGGGCCAGATACGCAGTATTTT
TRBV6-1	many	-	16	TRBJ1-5	CASSTHGKGSDQPQHF	TGTGCCAGCAGTACCCACGGCAAGGGCTCTGATCAGCCCCAGCATTTT
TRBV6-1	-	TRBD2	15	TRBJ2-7	CASSERTSGSYEQYF	TGTGCCAGCAGTGAACGGACTAGCGGGAGCTACGAGCAGTACTTC
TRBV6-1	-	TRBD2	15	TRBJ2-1	CASSPPLAGGNEQFF	TGTGCCAGCAGTCCACCACTAGCGGGGGGGAATGAGCAGTTCTTC
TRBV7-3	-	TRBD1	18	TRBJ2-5	CASSLTVLTGGSRNEQYF	TGTGCCAGCAGCTTAACGGTCTTAACAGGGGGCAGCAGGAATGAGCAGTACTTC
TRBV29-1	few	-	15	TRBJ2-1	CSVVKGEVSYNEQFF	TGCAGCGTTGTTAAGGGGGAGGTTTCCTACAATGAGCAGTTCTTC
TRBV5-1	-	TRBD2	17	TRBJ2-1	CASSLGGRASSPETQFF	TGCGCCAGCAGCTTGGGCGGGAGGGCCTCAAGTCCGGAGACCCAGTTCTTC
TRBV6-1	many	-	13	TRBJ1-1	CASMIQGATEAFF	TGTGCCAGCATGATACAGGGAGCCACTGAAGCTTTCTTT
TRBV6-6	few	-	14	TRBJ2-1	CASSYSTGPYEQFF	TGTGCCAGCAGTTACTCGACGGGTCCCTACGAGCAGTTCTTC
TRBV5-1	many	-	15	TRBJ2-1	CASSLQGLYYNEQFF	TGCGCCAGCAGCTTACAGGGACTCTATTACAATGAGCAGTTCTTC
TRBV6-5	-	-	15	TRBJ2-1	CASSPQQGSDHEQFF	TGTGCCAGCAGCCCACAACAGGGCTCCGACCATGAGCAGTTCTTC
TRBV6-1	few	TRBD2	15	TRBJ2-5	CASSPGVAGYNEQYF	TGTGCCAGCAGCCCCGGGGTAGCGGGATACAATGAGCAGTACTTC
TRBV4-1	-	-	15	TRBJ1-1	CASSQERAMNTEAFF	TGCGCCAGCAGCCAAGAAAGGGCCATGAACACTGAAGCTTTCTTT
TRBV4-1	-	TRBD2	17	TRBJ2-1	CASSPRLRLAEYNEQFF	TGCGCCAGCAGTCCAAGGTTACGGCTAGCGGAATACAATGAGCAGTTCTTC
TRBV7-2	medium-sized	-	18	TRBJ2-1	CASSLGVGGRYSYNEQFF	TGTGCCAGCAGCTTAGGAGTGGGGGGCCGGTACTCCTACAATGAGCAGTTCTTC
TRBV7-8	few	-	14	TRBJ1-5	CASSFWAGNQPQHF	TGTGCCAGCAGCTTTTGGGCAGGCAATCAGCCCCAGCATTTT
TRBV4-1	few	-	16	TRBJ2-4	CASSLRTELAKNIQYF	TGCGCCAGCAGCCTTAGGACTGAACTAGCCAAAAACATTCAGTACTTC
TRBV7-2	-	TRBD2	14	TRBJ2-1	CASRPTSGNYEQFF	TGTGCCAGCCGACCGACTAGCGGTAACTACGAGCAGTTCTTC
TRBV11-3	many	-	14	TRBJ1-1	CASSLGRSNTEAFF	TGTGCCAGCAGCTTAGGACGGTCGAACACTGAAGCTTTCTTT
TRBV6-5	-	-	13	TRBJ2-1	CASGRGAYNEQFF	TGTGCCAGTGGAAGGGGCGCCTACAATGAGCAGTTCTTC
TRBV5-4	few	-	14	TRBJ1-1	CASSLDVSGEGAFF	TGTGCCAGCAGCTTGGACGTTTCGGGCGAAGGCGCTTTCTTT
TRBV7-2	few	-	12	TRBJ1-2	CASSSDNYGYTF	TGTGCCAGCAGCTCGGACAACTATGGCTACACCTTC
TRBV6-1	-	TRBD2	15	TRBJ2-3	CASSRTSGRADTQYF	TGTGCCAGCAGTCGGACTAGCGGGAGGGCAGATACGCAGTATTTT
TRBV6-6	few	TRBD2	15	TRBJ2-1	CASSYLAGGPNEQFF	TGTGCCAGCAGTTATTTAGCGGGAGGGCCCAATGAGCAGTTCTTC
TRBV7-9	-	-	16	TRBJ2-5	CASSPRTNRVLETQYF	TGTGCCAGCAGCCCCCGGACCAACAGGGTGTTGGAGACCCAGTACTTC
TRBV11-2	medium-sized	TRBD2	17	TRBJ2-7	CASSLSARGGGSYEQYF	TGTGCCAGCAGCTTATCCGCGAGGGGCGGGGGGTCCTACGAGCAGTACTTC
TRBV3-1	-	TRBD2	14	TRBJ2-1	CASSLLARGPEQFF	TGTGCCAGCAGCCTACTAGCGCGTGGTCCTGAGCAGTTCTTC
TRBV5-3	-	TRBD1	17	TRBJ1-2	CARGADRRDRAFYGYTF	TGTGCCAGAGGAGCCGATCGTCGGGACAGGGCATTCTATGGCTACACCTTC
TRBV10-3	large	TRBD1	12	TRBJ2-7	CAIRGTDYEQYF	TGTGCCATCAGGGGGACAGACTACGAGCAGTACTTC
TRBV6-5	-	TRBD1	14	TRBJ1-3	CASSSGGTGNTIYF	TGTGCCAGCAGTTCAGGGGGAACTGGAAACACCATATATTTT
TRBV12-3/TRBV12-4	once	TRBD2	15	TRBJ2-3	CASSLLAGDPDTQYF	TGTGCCAGCAGTCTACTAGCGGGAGATCCAGATACGCAGTATTTT
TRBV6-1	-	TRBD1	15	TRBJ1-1	CASSLDRGRGLGAFF	TGTGCCAGCAGTCTCGACAGGGGGCGAGGTTTGGGAGCTTTCTTT
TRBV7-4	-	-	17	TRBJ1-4	CASSLGAQGLFNEKLFF	TGTGCCAGCAGCTTAGGAGCCCAGGGACTCTTTAATGAAAAACTGTTTTTT
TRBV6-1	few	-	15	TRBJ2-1	CASSEIDSRNNEQFF	TGTGCCAGCAGTGAAATAGACAGCCGTAACAATGAGCAGTTCTTC
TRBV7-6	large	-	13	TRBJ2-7	CASSRSQHYEQYF	TGTGCCAGCAGCCGTAGCCAACACTACGAGCAGTACTTC
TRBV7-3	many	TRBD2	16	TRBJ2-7	CASSLSPGGRINEQYF	TGTGCCAGCAGCTTAAGTCCGGGAGGGCGTATCAATGAGCAGTACTTC
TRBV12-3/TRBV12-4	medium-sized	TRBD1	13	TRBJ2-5	CASIPGQGDTQYF	TGTGCCAGCATACCCGGACAGGGTGACACCCAGTACTTC
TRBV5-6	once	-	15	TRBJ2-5	CASSPLYRRQETQYF	TGTGCCAGCAGCCCGTTATACCGGAGACAAGAGACCCAGTACTTC